The 32 T cell receptor beta chains listed next were all sequenced from one sample in a study of T cells in tuberculosis. Sample time point: new active TB diagnosis, blood taken before or within 7 days of starting treatment. The data were produced by immunoSEQ multiplex PCR, yet TCRdb's version contains in-frame clones alone and is incomplete. The sample includes about 38,000 clones, 94% of them seen just once. The starting material was PBMCs, obtained at tuberculosis diagnosis. The receptors derive from an adult with tuberculosis.

CDR3 sequence: CAWGEGTRVYEQYF. CDR3 sequence (DNA): TGTGCCTGGGGGGAGGGGACTCGGGTTTACGAGCAGTACTTC. J is TRBJ2-7 and V is TRBV30; TRBD2 agrees at 7 bases. V dropped 5 bases and J dropped 4; count of bases not matched to a gene: 11. From germline, CDR1 is GTSNPN and CDR2 SVGIG (reference sequence). This CDR3 region has 14 residues.

The chain uses TRBV25-1 and TRBJ1-5, with a weak D call TRBD1 (5 bases). Germline-derived CDR1 and CDR2 are MGHDK and SYGVNS. CDR3 size: 14 residues. V was shortened by 6 bases and J by 4 bases, with 13 bases between the two germline ends. The CDR3 DNA reads TGTGCCAGCAGCGGACAATCAGGTAATCAGCCCCAGCATTTT. This codes for CASSGQSGNQPQHF.

This clone was recorded once. V usage is TRBV9 and J usage is TRBJ1-3, with D unclear. V was shortened by 0 bases and J by 0 bases, with 7 bases between the two germline ends. CDR1 and CDR2 from the germline V gene are SGDLS and YYNGEE. The CDR3 covers 15 residues. CDR3 coding DNA: TGTGCCAGCAGCGTAGCTCCGTACTCTGGAAACACCATATATTTT. Translating it yields CASSVAPYSGNTIYF.

This chain joins TRBV6-5 and TRBJ2-7; no clear D. V dropped 5 bases and J dropped 4 bases, with 18 bases sitting between them. The CDR3 loop spans 15 amino acids. Per germline, CDR1 MNHEY and CDR2 SVGAGI. This CDR3 is CASSPDLTPVYEQYF. In nucleotides, the CDR3 is TGTGCCAGCAGTCCCGACCTGACACCGGTTTACGAGCAGTACTTC.

The chain links TRBV27 to TRBJ2-6, with 7 bases matching TRBD1. Germline V gene sequence: CDR1 MNHEY, CDR2 SMNVEV (reference sequence). The trim removed 6 bases at V and 2 bases at J, leaving 4 bases unmatched. The CDR3 runs 15 residues. CDR3 sequence reads: CASRIDRAGANVLTF. The CDR3 DNA sequence: TGTGCCAGCAGGATCGACAGGGCTGGGGCCAACGTCCTGACTTTC. Full variable domain (rest looked up from reference TRBV27 and TRBJ2-6): EAQVTQNPRYLITVTGKKLTVTCSQNMNHEYMSWYRQDPGLGLRQIYYSMNVEVTDKGDVPEGYKVSRKEKRNFPLILESPSPNQTSLYFCASRIDRAGANVLTFGAGSRLTVL.

V usage is TRBV7-3 and J usage is TRBJ2-2; D gene uncertain. The CDR3 consists of 14 residues. The germline V gene encodes CDR1 SGHTA and CDR2 FQGTGA. V gave up 2 bases and J gave up 4 bases, with 8 bases separating them. CDR3 nucleotides: TGTGCCAGCAGCTTATCCGTCAGCACCGGGGAGCTGTTTTTT. It codes for CASSLSVSTGELFF.

V usage is TRBV10-3 and J usage is TRBJ1-5; 7 nucleotides line up with TRBD1. The germline V gene encodes CDR1 ENHRY and CDR2 SYGVKD. Trimming took 6 bases from V and 6 from J; bases not matched to a gene: 11. The CDR3 is made up of 15 amino acids. CDR3 residues: CAISDERGPGQPQHF. The CDR3 DNA sequence: TGTGCCATCAGCGACGAGAGGGGGCCAGGTCAGCCCCAGCATTTT.

The V and J genes are TRBV10-1 and TRBJ2-7; D unresolved. This CDR3 is built from 14 residues. V dropped 4 bases and J dropped 2 bases, with 12 bases sitting between them. Germline V CDR1 and CDR2: WNHNN, SYGVQD (reference sequence). The CDR3 sequence: CASSGAPAPYEQYF. CDR3 in DNA: TGCGCCAGCAGTGGGGCCCCCGCCCCCTACGAGCAGTACTTC.

The CDR3 DNA is TGTGCCAGCAGCAGGGGGCCCACTGAAGCTTTCTTT. This encodes CASSRGPTEAFF. The chain is built from TRBV28 and TRBJ1-1, with 8 bases identical to TRBD1. This CDR3 spans 12 amino acids. Germline CDR1 is MDHEN and CDR2 is SYDVKM. The J segment lost 4 bases and the V segment lost 6 bases, leaving 1 base of the junction unmatched.

This clone was recorded only once. V usage is TRBV28 and J usage is TRBJ2-6; tentative D call: TRBD1 (5 bases). This CDR3 has 15 residues. V shed 8 bases and J shed 1 base, with 12 bases lying between them. In germline, CDR1 is MDHEN, CDR2 SYDVKM. The CDR3 region is CASEKKGSGANVLTF. CDR3 coding DNA: TGTGCCAGCGAAAAGAAGGGGTCTGGGGCCAACGTCCTGACTTTC.

For the CDR3, the DNA is TGTGCCACCAGCAGAGATCTGACGGGCACTGAAGCTTTCTTT. As protein: CATSRDLTGTEAFF. This sequence joins TRBV15 and TRBJ1-1; D gene unclear. Germline loops: CDR1 LNHNV, CDR2 YYDKDF (reference sequence). CDR3 size: 14 residues. The V end was cut by 0 bases, the J end by 4 bases, with 9 bases between.

V usage is TRBV7-2 and J usage is TRBJ2-1; TRBD2 matches at 9 bases. Germline V gene lookup returns CDR1 SGHTA and CDR2 FQGNSA. This CDR3 spans 14 amino acids. V lost 5 bases and J lost 5; bases outside the gene matches: 4. The CDR3 DNA reads TGTGCCAGCAGCCATAGCGGGGGAAACAATGAGCAGTTCTTC. Translating gives CASSHSGGNNEQFF. Using reference TRBV7-2 and TRBJ2-1 for the parts outside the CDR3, the full variable domain is GAGVSQSPSNKVTEKGKDVELRCDPISGHTALYWYRQSLGQGLEFLIYFQGNSAPDKSGLPSDRFSAERTGGSVSTLTIQRTQQEDSAVYLCASSHSGGNNEQFFGPGTRLTVL.

The genes are TRBV5-1 and TRBJ2-7, with D perhaps matching TRBD1 (6 bases). Germline assignment: CDR1 SGHRS and CDR2 YFSETQ. This CDR3 contains 16 residues. Trimming left V 4 bases short and J 1 base short, with 18 bases between. CDR3 DNA: TGCGCCAGCAGCCCGAAAACAGGGATTGGGTCCTACGAGCAGTACTTC. Translation: CASSPKTGIGSYEQYF.

The rearrangement joins TRBV7-2 to TRBJ1-6; TRBD1 is a possible D gene (6 bases). The ends were cut back, 5 bases at V and 7 bases at J, with 15 bases in the middle. Germline V gives CDR1 SGHTA, CDR2 FQGNSA. The CDR3 has 15 residues. In DNA form, the CDR3 reads TGTGCCAGCAGCCTTGGGACATTATCGAATTCACCCCTCCACTTT. Encoded protein: CASSLGTLSNSPLHF.

The rearrangement uses TRBV5-1 and TRBJ2-5; 7 bases align to TRBD1. This CDR3 is 15 amino acids long. The germline V gene encodes CDR1 SGHRS and CDR2 YFSETQ. The ends lost 4 bases at V and 2 bases at J; junction bases unmatched: 8. This CDR3 is CASSGGQKIQETQYF. DNA of the CDR3: TGCGCCAGCAGCGGGGGACAGAAGATACAAGAGACCCAGTACTTC.

V is TRBV2 and J is TRBJ2-1; tentative D call: TRBD2 (6 bases). Deletions cut 4 bases from V and 9 bases from J, with 19 bases between. Germline values: CDR1 SNHLY, CDR2 FYNNEI. The CDR3 consists of 15 residues. The CDR3 sequence: CASSGRGDGSGEQFF. In DNA, the CDR3 is TGTGCCAGCAGTGGGAGGGGTGACGGGAGCGGTGAGCAGTTCTTC.

This chain connects TRBV4-3 to TRBJ2-3; 10 bases are shared with TRBD2. Germline CDR1 is LGHNA and CDR2 is YSLEER. The CDR3 runs to 19 residues. V lost 2 bases and J lost 0; bases outside the gene matches: 11. The chain's CDR3 is CASSQFFLAGDASTDTQYF. The CDR3 bases are TGCGCCAGCAGCCAATTTTTCCTAGCGGGGGATGCTAGCACAGATACGCAGTATTTT.

V usage is TRBV28 and J usage is TRBJ2-7, with D possibly matching TRBD1 (5 bases). The CDR3 has 14 amino acids. Germline V gives CDR1 MDHEN, CDR2 SYDVKM. Trimming pared 1 base from V and 3 bases from J, leaving 10 bases between. The CDR3 DNA follows: TGTGCCAGCAGTTTATCCCAGGGTAACTACGAGCAGTACTTC. This sequence encodes CASSLSQGNYEQYF. The entire variable domain, with the rest obtained from reference TRBV28 and TRBJ2-7, is as follows: DVKVTQSSRYLVKRTGEKVFLECVQDMDHENMFWYRQDPGLGLRLIYFSYDVKMKEKGDIPEGYSVSREKKERFSLILESASTNQTSMYLCASSLSQGNYEQYFGPGTRLTVT.

This rearrangement joins TRBV7-8 to TRBJ1-1; perhaps TRBD1 as D (6 bases). V lost 6 bases, J lost 4 bases, and 12 bases lay in between. The CDR3 spans 13 residues. Germline V gene lookup returns CDR1 SGHVS and CDR2 FQNEAQ. The CDR3 loop is CASSQDRPTEAFF. The CDR3 bases are TGTGCCAGCAGTCAAGACAGGCCCACTGAAGCTTTCTTT.

The chain combines TRBV7-2 with TRBJ1-2; the match to TRBD1 covers 9 bases. Germline lookup yields CDR1 SGHTA and CDR2 FQGNSA. CDR3 length: 13 residues. Trimming cost V 4 bases and J 7 bases; bases outside gene matches: 4. CDR3 in DNA: TGTGCCAGCAGCTGGGACAGGGTCGGTGGCTACACCTTC. It codes for CASSWDRVGGYTF. Supplemented by reference TRBV7-2 and TRBJ1-2, the full variable domain reads GAGVSQSPSNKVTEKGKDVELRCDPISGHTALYWYRQSLGQGLEFLIYFQGNSAPDKSGLPSDRFSAERTGGSVSTLTIQRTQQEDSAVYLCASSWDRVGGYTFGSGTRLTVV.

The rearrangement joins TRBV2 to TRBJ1-4; D is perhaps TRBD1 (5 bases). CDR1 and CDR2 from the germline V gene are SNHLY and FYNNEI. V lost 7 bases and J lost 7, with 13 bases in between. CDR3 length: 13 residues. CDR3 DNA sequence: TGTGCCAGCATACGAGGGGAGGGTGAAAAACTGTTTTTT. The encoded protein is CASIRGEGEKLFF.

This clone was detected once. The V gene is TRBV4-3, the J gene TRBJ1-2; TRBD1 matches 10 bases. Germline CDR1 reads LGHNA; CDR2 reads YSLEER. The CDR3 is made up of 14 amino acids. J gave up 6 bases and V 5 bases, and 6 bases lay outside the gene matches. In DNA, the CDR3 is TGCGCCAGCAGCATCGGACAGGGGGGTCATGGCTACACCTTC. This translates into CASSIGQGGHGYTF.

The chain joins TRBV6-1 to TRBJ2-1; 14 nucleotides match TRBD2. CDR1 MNHNS and CDR2 SASEGT come from the germline V gene. Unmatched junction bases numbered 15, after V lost 4 bases and J lost 7 bases. The CDR3 covers 19 residues. The CDR3 DNA follows: TGTGCCAGCAGTGCCCCGGGACTAGCGGGGGTAATTAGGTTGAATGAGCAGTTCTTC. This encodes CASSAPGLAGVIRLNEQFF.

This sequence joins TRBV5-1 and TRBJ1-1, with TRBD1 as a possible D gene (5 bases). CDR1 is SGHRS and CDR2 is YFSETQ in the germline V gene. CDR3 length: 14 amino acids. V was shortened by 4 bases and J by 1 base, with 11 bases between the two germline ends. The CDR3 region is CASSKTAQNTEAFF. CDR3 DNA: TGCGCCAGCAGCAAGACAGCCCAGAACACTGAAGCTTTCTTT.

The DNA for the CDR3 is TGCGCCAGCAGCTGGGGGCCACGGACAGCGAACTCTGGAAACACCATATATTTT. Translating gives CASSWGPRTANSGNTIYF. This chain uses TRBV5-1 with TRBJ1-3; D possibly corresponds to TRBD1 (6 bases). Germline values: CDR1 SGHRS, CDR2 YFSETQ. The CDR3 runs to 18 residues. V was shortened by 3 bases and J by 0 bases, with 19 bases between the two germline ends.

The chain couples TRBV18 to TRBJ1-5, with 7 bases matching TRBD1. Germline V gene sequence: CDR1 KGHSH, CDR2 LQKENI. Unmatched junction bases numbered 0, after V lost 4 bases and J lost 0 bases. This CDR3 spans 14 amino acids. CDR3 loop: CASSRDSSNQPQHF. DNA for the CDR3: TGTGCCAGCTCACGGGACAGTAGCAATCAGCCCCAGCATTTT.

This chain connects TRBV5-1 to TRBJ2-3; 9 positions agree with TRBD1. This CDR3 spans 16 amino acids. The germline CDR1 and CDR2 sequences are SGHRS and YFSETQ. The junction had 7 bases not matched to a gene; V was cut back by 4 bases and J by 1 base. The CDR3 spells CASSRGQGRGTDTQYF. DNA of the CDR3: TGCGCCAGCAGCCGGGGACAGGGCAGGGGCACAGATACGCAGTATTTT.

V and J are TRBV11-3 and TRBJ2-7; maybe TRBD1 (6 bases). Looked up from germline, CDR1 is SGHNT and CDR2 is YENEEA. There are 14 residues in the CDR3. The V gene lost 7 bases and the J gene lost 4 bases, with 17 bases spanning the gap. CDR3 nucleotides: TGTGCCAGCACCGAAGGGGACACGGCTTACGAGCAGTACTTC. This encodes CASTEGDTAYEQYF.

The chain has TRBV5-8 and TRBJ2-7; 10 bases agree with TRBD1. V dropped 4 bases and J dropped 5; count of bases not matched to a gene: 9. The CDR3 has 15 residues. The germline V gene encodes CDR1 SGHTS and CDR2 YDEGEE. CDR3 protein: CASSQGQGLSDEQYF. CDR3 DNA sequence: TGTGCCAGCAGCCAGGGACAGGGGCTAAGCGACGAGCAGTACTTC. The whole variable domain, remainder taken from reference TRBV5-8 and TRBJ2-7, is EAGVTQSPTHLIKTRGQQATLRCSPISGHTSVYWYQQALGLGLQFLLWYDEGEERNRGNFPPRFSGRQFPNYSSELNVNALELEDSALYLCASSQGQGLSDEQYFGPGTRLTVT.

This rearrangement joins TRBV30 to TRBJ1-2, with D hard to call. Germline values: CDR1 GTSNPN, CDR2 SVGIG (reference sequence). V was shortened by 0 bases and J by 5 bases, with 10 bases between the two germline ends. CDR3 length: 13 residues. The CDR3 nucleotides are TGTGCCTGGAGTGTACAATTGGAGTATGGCTACACCTTC. Translated: CAWSVQLEYGYTF.

The chain employs TRBV2 and TRBJ2-3; tentatively, D is TRBD2 (5 bases). Trimming removed 10 bases from V and 1 base from J, with 12 bases in between. Per germline, CDR1 SNHLY and CDR2 FYNNEI. The CDR3 runs to 13 residues. The CDR3 coding sequence is TGTGCCACCCGGCGGGCAGGCACAGATACGCAGTATTTT. Protein sequence: CATRRAGTDTQYF. The full variable domain, completed using reference TRBV2 and TRBJ2-3, is EPEVTQTPSHQVTQMGQEVILRCVPISNHLYFYWYRQILGQKVEFLVSFYNNEISEKSEIFDDQFSVERPDGSNFTLKIRSTKLEDSAMYFCATRRAGTDTQYFGPGTRLTVL.

The rearrangement uses TRBV5-1 and TRBJ2-7; TRBD2 aligns across 9 bases. The CDR3 loop spans 15 amino acids. J was trimmed by 2 bases and V by 4 bases; bases with no gene match: 7. The V gene's germline CDR1 is SGHRS and CDR2 YFSETQ. The CDR3 sequence is CASSPSIAGAYEQYF. In DNA form, the CDR3 reads TGCGCCAGCAGCCCAAGTATAGCGGGGGCCTACGAGCAGTACTTC.